This paragraph reports one T cell receptor (beta chain). Its antigen target is currently unknown. Per-nucleotide qualities are absent, and no much larger clonotype sits a single base away. Collaborating institutions collected whole blood in K2EDTA tubes following their own protocols. For TCRbeta analysis, collaborators shipped samples as frozen whole blood, isolated PBMCs, or DNA extracted from either of those sample types. The germline V gene gives CDR1 as SGHTA and CDR2 as FQGNSA. V loses 4 bases at its end and J loses 1 base; junction bases beyond the gene matches: 5. Inclusive of the bounding cysteine and phenylalanine, the CDR3 is 16 residues long. Only the CDR3 DNA is retained, 48 bases long and in frame from the first base. TCRbeta CDR3 regions were amplified from genomic DNA by means of the immunoSEQ Assay, a bias-controlled multiplex PCR. The study's processing was this. The number of nucleated cells in each sample was estimated by amplification of reference gene primers within the assay. To quantify the absolute abundance of each unique TCRbeta CDR3 rearrangement, sequence reads were collapsed and filtered. For each sample, productive Simpson clonality was calculated by taking the square root of Simpson's diversity index across productive rearrangements. The clones in this table, taken by TCRdb from immuneACCESS, are in-frame only. Not every clone is retained; where verified, under half of the shortfall comes from an unresolved V gene, and the cause of the rest is unknown. From that table come the V and J calls and clone size; the DNA was used to work out D and trimming. This sample gives fewer than 120,000 clones in total; 72% of them show up just once. Clones ranked in the top ten supply less than 10% of the sample.

The data are from a study of blood T cell repertoires in COVID-19 (dated by TCRdb to 2020 to 2021). In terms of the full investigation: Samples from collaborators originated in the United States, Italy and Spain and spanned both the acute and convalescent phases of COVID-19. Where available, HLA class I and class II types were taken from metadata supplied by the sample provider and were not determined by assay-based typing. Samples came from the ongoing ImmuneRACE study (first 160 participants) plus 1,254 subjects from 6 global collaborators. The material from the prospective study consisted of cDNA or gDNA derived from T cells, B-cell-depleted T cells, or PBMCs. A freely available public database, intended as a resource for researchers studying the immune response to SARS-CoV-2, is where the repertoires were released. The sample metadata nearly always contained a de-identified subject ID, COVID-19 status, age in years and sex. The dataset comprised deeply sampled blood TCRbeta repertoires from subjects exposed to, actively infected with, or recovered from COVID-19. General study outcomes and caveats: Clinical and demographic metadata were provided uncurated, with the amount varying by source and participant.

This TCR derives from a woman aged 55-69 years with acute or convalescent COVID-19. Input material: peripheral blood. This chain is built from TRBV7-2 and TRBJ1-5, and 9 junctional nucleotides match TRBD1. The DNA sequence follows: TGTGCCAGCAGCTCAGGGACAGGGAGAAGCAATCAGCCCCAGCATTTT. It specifies CASSSGTGRSNQPQHF.